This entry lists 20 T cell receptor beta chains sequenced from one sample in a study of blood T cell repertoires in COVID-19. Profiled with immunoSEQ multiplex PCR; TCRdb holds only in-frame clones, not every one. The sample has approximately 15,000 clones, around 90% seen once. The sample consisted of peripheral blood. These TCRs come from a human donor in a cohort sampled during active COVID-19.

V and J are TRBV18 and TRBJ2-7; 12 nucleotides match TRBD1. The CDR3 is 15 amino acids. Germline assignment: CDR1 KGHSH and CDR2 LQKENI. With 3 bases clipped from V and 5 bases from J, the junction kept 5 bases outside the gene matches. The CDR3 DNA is TGTGCCAGCTCACCGGGGGGACAGGGGGCGGACGAGCAGTACTTC. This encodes CASSPGGQGADEQYF.

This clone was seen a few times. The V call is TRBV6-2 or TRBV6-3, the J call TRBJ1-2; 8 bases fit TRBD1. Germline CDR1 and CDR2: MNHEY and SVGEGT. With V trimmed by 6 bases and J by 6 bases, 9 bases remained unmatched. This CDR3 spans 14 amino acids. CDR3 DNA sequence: TGTGCCAGCAGCGCAGGGGGCCCTAAGGATGGCTACACCTTC. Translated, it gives CASSAGGPKDGYTF.

The DNA for the CDR3 is TGTGCCAGCAGCCAAGAATCGAGGAGGGACTATGGCTACACCTTC. This translates into CASSQESRRDYGYTF. J is TRBJ1-2 and V is TRBV14; D gene uncertain. Trimming stripped 0 bases from V and 3 bases from J, with 11 bases between. This CDR3 has 15 amino acids. Germline assignment: CDR1 SGHDN and CDR2 FVKESK.

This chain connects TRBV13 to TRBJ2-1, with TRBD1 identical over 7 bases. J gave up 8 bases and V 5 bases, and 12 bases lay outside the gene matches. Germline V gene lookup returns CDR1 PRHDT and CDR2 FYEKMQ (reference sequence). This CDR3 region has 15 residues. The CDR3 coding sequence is TGTGCCAGCAGCCGCCGGGACAGCTTTAGGTATGAGCAGTTCTTC. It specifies CASSRRDSFRYEQFF.

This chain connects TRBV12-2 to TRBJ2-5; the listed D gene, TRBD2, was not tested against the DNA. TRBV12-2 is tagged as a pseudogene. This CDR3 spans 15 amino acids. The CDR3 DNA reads TGTGCAAGTCGCAAGACTAGCGGGGGCCAAGAGACCCAGTACTTC. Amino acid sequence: CASRKTSGGQETQYF.

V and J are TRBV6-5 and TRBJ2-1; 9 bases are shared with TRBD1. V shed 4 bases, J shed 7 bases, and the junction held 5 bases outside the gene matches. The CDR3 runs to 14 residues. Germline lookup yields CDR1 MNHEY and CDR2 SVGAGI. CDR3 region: CASSSTGGRNEQFF. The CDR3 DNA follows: TGTGCCAGCAGTTCTACAGGGGGCAGGAATGAGCAGTTCTTC.

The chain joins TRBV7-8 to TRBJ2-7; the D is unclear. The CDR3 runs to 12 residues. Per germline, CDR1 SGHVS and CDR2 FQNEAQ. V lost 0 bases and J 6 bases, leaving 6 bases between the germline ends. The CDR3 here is CASSLASGEQYF. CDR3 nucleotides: TGTGCCAGCAGCTTAGCTTCGGGCGAGCAGTACTTC.

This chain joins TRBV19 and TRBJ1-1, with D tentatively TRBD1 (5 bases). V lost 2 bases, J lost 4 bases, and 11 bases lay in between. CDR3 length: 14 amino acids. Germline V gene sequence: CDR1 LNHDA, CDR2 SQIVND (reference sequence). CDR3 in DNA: TGTGCCAGTAGTATATGGGGCCGAGGCACTGAAGCTTTCTTT. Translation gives CASSIWGRGTEAFF.

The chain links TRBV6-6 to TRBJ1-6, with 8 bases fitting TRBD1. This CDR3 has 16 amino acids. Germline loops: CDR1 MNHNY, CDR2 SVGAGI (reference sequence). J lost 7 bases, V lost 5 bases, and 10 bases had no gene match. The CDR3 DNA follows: TGTGCCAGCAGTCCTCACAGGACAGGGAGCAATTCACCCCTCCACTTT. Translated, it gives CASSPHRTGSNSPLHF.

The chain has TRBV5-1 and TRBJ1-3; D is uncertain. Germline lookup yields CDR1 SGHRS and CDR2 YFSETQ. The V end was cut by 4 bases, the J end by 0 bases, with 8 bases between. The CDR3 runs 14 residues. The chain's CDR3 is CASSPAASGNTIYF. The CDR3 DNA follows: TGCGCCAGCAGCCCCGCGGCCTCTGGAAACACCATATATTTT.

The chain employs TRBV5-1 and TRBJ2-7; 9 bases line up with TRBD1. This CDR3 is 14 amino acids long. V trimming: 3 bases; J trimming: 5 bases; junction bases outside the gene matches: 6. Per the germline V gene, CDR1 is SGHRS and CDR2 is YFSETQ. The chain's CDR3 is CASSSRTGEDEQYF. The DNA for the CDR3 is TGCGCCAGCAGCTCTCGGACAGGGGAGGACGAGCAGTACTTC.

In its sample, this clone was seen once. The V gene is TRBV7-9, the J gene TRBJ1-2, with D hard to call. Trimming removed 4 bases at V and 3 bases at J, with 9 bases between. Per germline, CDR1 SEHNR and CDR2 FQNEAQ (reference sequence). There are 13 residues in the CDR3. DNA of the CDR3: TGTGCCAGCAGCTCTGACATGGACTATGGCTACACCTTC. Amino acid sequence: CASSSDMDYGYTF.

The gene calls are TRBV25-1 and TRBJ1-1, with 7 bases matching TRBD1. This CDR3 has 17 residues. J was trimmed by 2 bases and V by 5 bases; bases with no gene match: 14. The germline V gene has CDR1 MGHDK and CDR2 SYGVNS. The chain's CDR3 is CASSPPPTGNHNTEAFF. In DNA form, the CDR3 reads TGTGCCAGCAGTCCCCCCCCGACAGGGAACCATAACACTGAAGCTTTCTTT.

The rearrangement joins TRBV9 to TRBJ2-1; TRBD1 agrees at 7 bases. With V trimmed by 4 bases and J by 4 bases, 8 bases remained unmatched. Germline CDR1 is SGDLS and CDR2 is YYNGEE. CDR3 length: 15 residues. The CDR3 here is CASSTVVTGYNEQFF. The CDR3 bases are TGTGCCAGCAGCACCGTGGTGACAGGGTACAATGAGCAGTTCTTC.

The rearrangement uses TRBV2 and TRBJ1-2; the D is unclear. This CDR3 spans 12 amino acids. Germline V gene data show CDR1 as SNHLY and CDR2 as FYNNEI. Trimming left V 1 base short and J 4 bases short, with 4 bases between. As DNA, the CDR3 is TGTGCCAGCAGTGAAGAGCGCTATGGCTACACCTTC. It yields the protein CASSEERYGYTF. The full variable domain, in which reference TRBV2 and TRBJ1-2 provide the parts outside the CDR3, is EPEVTQTPSHQVTQMGQEVILRCVPISNHLYFYWYRQILGQKVEFLVSFYNNEISEKSEIFDDQFSVERPDGSNFTLKIRSTKLEDSAMYFCASSEERYGYTFGSGTRLTVV.

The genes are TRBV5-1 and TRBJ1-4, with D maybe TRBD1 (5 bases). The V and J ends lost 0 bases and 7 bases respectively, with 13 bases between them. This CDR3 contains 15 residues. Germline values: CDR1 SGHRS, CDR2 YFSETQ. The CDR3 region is CASSLDGGDLEKLFF. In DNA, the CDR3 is TGCGCCAGCAGCTTGGATGGGGGGGACCTTGAAAAACTGTTTTTT. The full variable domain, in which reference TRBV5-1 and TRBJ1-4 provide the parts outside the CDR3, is KAGVTQTPRYLIKTRGQQVTLSCSPISGHRSVSWYQQTPGQGLQFLFEYFSETQRNKGNFPGRFSGRQFSNSRSEMNVSTLELGDSALYLCASSLDGGDLEKLFFGSGTQLSVL.

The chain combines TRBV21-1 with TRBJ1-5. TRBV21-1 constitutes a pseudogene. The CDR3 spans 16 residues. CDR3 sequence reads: CASSILTAGGNQPQHF. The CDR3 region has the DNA TGTGCCAGCAGCATCCTTACAGCGGGAGGCAATCAGCCCCAGCATTTT.

CDR3 sequence reads: CATSRSQGSDTQYF. CDR3 sequence (DNA): TGTGCCACCAGCAGATCACAGGGGTCAGATACGCAGTATTTT. The chain couples TRBV15 to TRBJ2-3, with 7 bases that match TRBD1. The CDR3 has 14 amino acids. Germline-derived CDR1 and CDR2 are LNHNV and YYDKDF (reference sequence). Unmatched junction bases numbered 3, after V lost 2 bases and J lost 4 bases.

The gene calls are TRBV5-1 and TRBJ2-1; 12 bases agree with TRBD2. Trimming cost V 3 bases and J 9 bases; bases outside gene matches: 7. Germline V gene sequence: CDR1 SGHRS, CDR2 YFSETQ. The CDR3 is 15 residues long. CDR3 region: CASSYPSGGATEQFF. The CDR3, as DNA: TGCGCCAGCAGCTACCCTAGCGGGGGGGCGACTGAGCAGTTCTTC.

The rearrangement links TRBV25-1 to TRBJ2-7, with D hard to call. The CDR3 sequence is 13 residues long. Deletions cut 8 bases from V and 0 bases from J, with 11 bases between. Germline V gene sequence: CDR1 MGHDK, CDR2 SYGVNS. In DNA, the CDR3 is TGTGCCAGCGCCCGATCCAGCTCCTACGAGCAGTACTTC. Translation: CASARSSSYEQYF.